Listed below are T cell receptor beta chains from one sample, sequenced in a study of cytomegalovirus exposure and HLA in healthy donors. The data were produced by immunoSEQ multiplex PCR, yet TCRdb's version contains in-frame clones alone and is incomplete. This sample has 100,000 to 150,000 clones, with around 82% found just once. The sequenced material came from PBMCs. These receptors all stem from a man aged 40-49 years in good health and CMV-seronegative. Each CDR3 is given with its conserved first and last residue.

length: 15
V: TRBV5-4
J: TRBJ2-7
CDR3: CASSLGQGHYYEQYF

length: 18
V: TRBV9
J: TRBJ2-6
CDR3: CASSTTQDGNSGANVLTF

length: 15
V: TRBV7-6
J: TRBJ2-1
CDR3: CASSPGTGGNNEQFF

length: 18
V: TRBV5-8
J: TRBJ1-3
CDR3: CASSPRGGRLSSGNTIYF

length: 13
V: TRBV7-9
J: TRBJ1-1
CDR3: CASSFNRDSEAFF

length: 15
V: TRBV21-1
J: TRBJ1-2
CDR3: CASRPTGTALRGHTF

length: 16
V: TRBV4-2
J: TRBJ1-2
CDR3: CASSQDHGRTAYGYTF

length: 15
V: TRBV6-6
J: TRBJ2-7
CDR3: CASSSPREGAYEQYF

length: 15
V: TRBV7-3
J: TRBJ2-7
CDR3: CASSLTRGIAYEQYF

length: 15
V: TRBV5-1
J: TRBJ1-2
CDR3: CASSLGGGQAYGYTF

length: 13
V: TRBV6-5
J: TRBJ1-2
CDR3: CASSRGQGNGYTF

length: 15
V: TRBV27
J: TRBJ2-7
CDR3: CASSPLREGIYEQYF

length: 13
V: TRBV7-2
J: TRBJ2-1
CDR3: CASNDQVWNEQFF

length: 14
V: TRBV25-1
J: TRBJ1-5
CDR3: CASSETGGGQPQHF

length: 12
V: TRBV12-5
J: TRBJ1-1
CDR3: CASGHPGGQAFF

length: 14
V: TRBV10-3
J: TRBJ2-3
CDR3: CAIRASGGTDTQYF

length: 14
V: TRBV7-3
J: TRBJ2-2
CDR3: CASSSSHSTGELFF

length: 17
V: TRBV4-3
J: TRBJ2-4
CDR3: CASSERVGGLAKNSQYF

length: 16
V: TRBV4-1
J: TRBJ2-7
CDR3: CASSQTISGTPYEQYF

length: 16
V: TRBV7-9
J: TRBJ1-3
CDR3: CASSLVITRSGNTIYF

length: 16
V: TRBV4-3
J: TRBJ2-3
CDR3: CASSQLRGPSTDTQYF

length: 13
V: TRBV2
J: TRBJ1-6
CDR3: CASSPQDGSPLHF

length: 15
V: TRBV7-9
J: TRBJ1-1
CDR3: CASSSIGAQNTEAFF

length: 14
V: TRBV5-1
J: TRBJ2-2
CDR3: CASSLGERDGELFF

length: 13
V: TRBV10-3
J: TRBJ1-5
CDR3: CAITVNPGQPQHF

length: 15
V: TRBV27
J: TRBJ2-2
CDR3: CASSSPGQGFGELFF

length: 14
V: TRBV25-1
J: TRBJ2-3
CDR3: CASSDATYTDTQYF